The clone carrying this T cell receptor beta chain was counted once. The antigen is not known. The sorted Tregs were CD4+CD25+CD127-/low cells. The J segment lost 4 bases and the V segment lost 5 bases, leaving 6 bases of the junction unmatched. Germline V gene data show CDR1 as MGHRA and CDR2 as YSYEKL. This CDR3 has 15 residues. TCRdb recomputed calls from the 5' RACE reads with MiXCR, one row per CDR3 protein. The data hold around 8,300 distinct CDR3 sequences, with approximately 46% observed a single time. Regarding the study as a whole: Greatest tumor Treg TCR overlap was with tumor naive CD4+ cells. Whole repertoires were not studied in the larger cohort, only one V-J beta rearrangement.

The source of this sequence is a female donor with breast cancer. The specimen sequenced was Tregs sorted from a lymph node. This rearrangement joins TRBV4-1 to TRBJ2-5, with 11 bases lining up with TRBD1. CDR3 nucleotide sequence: TGCGCCAGCAGCTACGGGACAGGGGGTGTAGAGACCCAGTACTTC. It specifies CASSYGTGGVETQYF.